This entry is about one T cell receptor (beta chain). This clonotype was counted between two and nine times. Its antigen remains undetermined. Base qualities were left out, and no much larger clone turns up one base away. All donors were healthy Caucasians. Three pairs of female monozygotic twins, all aged roughly 18 to 29 years, made up the twin cohort. Miltenyi CD45RO+ enrichment and human naive T-cell isolation kits were used to isolate memory (CD45RO+) and naive T cells from PBMC. The data originate from a study of identical twins listed by TCRdb under 2016. Regarding the study in general: To test whether fetal clonotypes persist, this study deep-sequenced TCR alpha and beta repertoires from monozygotic twins, from unrelated adults of various ages, and from cord blood. Replicate twin experiments were performed at different times using different library preparation protocols to rule out contamination. General findings and caveats noted by the study authors: Invariant T cells such as MAIT and iNKT could partly confound zero-insertion analyses, although diverse VJ usage argued against such confounding for most clonotypes. Because the same donors could not be followed over many years, the conclusions depended on cross-sectional statistical analysis. Out-of-frame TCR alpha sharing in monozygotic twins was systematically underestimated by recombination models, whereas sharing between unrelated individuals was in agreement with the recombination models. Compared with coincidental sharing between unrelated individuals, out-of-frame TCR alpha sequences shared between twins had an excess of sequences with low generation probability. Abundant cord blood beta clonotypes had fewer insertions, young adult naive repertoires showed a similar but weaker trend, and memory repertoires showed no such trend. Excess twin sharing in beta out-of-frame sequences was weaker because fewer shared sequences lowered the signal-to-noise ratio.

Library generation was performed with 5' RACE. The reads were generated on an Illumina HiSeq 2000. Template switching added a universal primer binding site, and the final cDNA carried a unique molecular identifier that allowed TCR cDNA molecules to be counted accurately. Specific primers in the conserved constant-segment region were used to synthesize first-strand cDNA for the TCR alpha and beta chains. To control for contamination, every cDNA library was double barcoded, receiving both a SMART-Mk sample barcode and Illumina barcodes. TruSeq adapter sequences, together with Illumina sample barcodes, were added in two successive PCR steps. The TCR alpha and beta cDNA libraries were sequenced on the Illumina HiSeq platform using custom primers. For the original study's pipeline: Unique molecular identifiers were extracted from raw reads with MiGEC, and CDR3 positions were determined with MiXCR. Recombination models were inferred per individual with the repgenHMM and IGoR tools using an EM algorithm. Shared clonotype analysis was performed with the tcR package in R, normalizing sharing by the product of cloneset sizes. To study raw recombination without the effects of thymic and clonal selection, out-of-frame nonproductive sequences were analyzed. TCRdb trimmed the raw reads at Q25, called clones with MiXCR and kept productive beta chains. Identical CDR3 protein sequences are pooled into one entry, listed with their most common genes and DNA. TCRdb, not the authors, supplied the V and J calls. Recorded for this sample are about 240,000 distinct CDR3 sequences; about 13% of them occurred a single time. The top ten clones comprise 3.5% to 5% of the sample.

Deletion took 3 bases off V and 5 bases off J, with a span of 11 bases between the germline ends. Including cysteine and phenylalanine, the CDR3 has 15 amino acids. Only the CDR3 region is kept as DNA, spanning 45 bases read in frame from base 1. Taken from the germline V gene (reference sequence), the CDR1 and CDR2 loops are LGHDT and YNNKEL. This sample also belongs to another study, concerning yellow fever vaccine responses in identical twins. That second publication adds: According to the authors, the vaccine-induced T cell response in identical twins seemed to be partly convergent and partly specific to each individual. The study precisely tracked vaccine-responding T cell clones in identical twins.

Sequencing used memory (CD45RO+) T cells sorted from blood. Per the publication, the cell subset or site label means: CD45RO+ enriched T cells. This receptor chain uses TRBV3-1 and TRBJ1-6; TRBD1 could be the D gene, as 5 bases match. This sequence originates from a woman under 30 in good health. The CDR3 protein is CASSHQGSDNSPLHF. The sequence in DNA is TGTGCCAGCAGCCACCAGGGCTCAGATAATTCACCCCTCCACTTT.